The next 6 T cell receptor beta chains were all read from a single sample in a study of shared clonotypes between healthy human individuals (dated by TCRdb to about 2020). CD8 naive samples were obtained by positive selection for CCR7 among CD45RO-negative cells, yielding a CD45RA+CCR7+ population from which TemRA cells were excluded. Library construction relied on the immunoSEQ multiplex PCR assay. TCRdb mirrors the immuneACCESS table, restricted to in-frame sequences. Some clones are absent from its copies; in checked studies, under half trace to an unresolved V gene, and the reason for the others is unknown. The sample profile shows some 2,100,000 clones; about 93% of them were found once. The top ten clonotypes cover 1.7% of the sample. The sequencing input was naive CD8+ T cells from PBMCs. Interpreted using the paper, the cell subset or site label stands for: CD45RA+CCR7+. Receptors originate from a man between 18 and 35 years old in good health. Some clones in this sample may be carry-over from other donors' samples.

The chain uses TRBV28 and TRBJ2-5; 10 bases align to TRBD1. Germline V gene data show CDR1 as MDHEN and CDR2 as SYDVKM. This CDR3 spans 14 amino acids. V dropped 7 bases and J dropped 5; count of bases not matched to a gene: 7. CDR3 region: CASTPTGGLETQYF. CDR3 DNA sequence: TGTGCCAGCACGCCGACAGGGGGCTTGGAGACCCAGTACTTC.

The rearrangement uses TRBV14 and TRBJ1-2; D is undetermined. V shed 0 bases and J shed 6 bases, with 17 bases lying between them. The CDR3 covers 16 residues. Looked up from germline, CDR1 is SGHDN and CDR2 is FVKESK. The CDR3 coding sequence is TGTGCCAGCAGCCAAGACTTGGAGGGCCTCTCTGATGGCTACACCTTC. As protein: CASSQDLEGLSDGYTF.

This rearrangement joins TRBV25-1 to TRBJ2-1; D call uncertain. Germline V lookup: CDR1 MGHDK, CDR2 SYGVNS. The CDR3 totals 14 residues. Trimming pared 2 bases from V and 7 bases from J, leaving 12 bases between. The CDR3 loop is CASSELGLGNEQFF. The CDR3 DNA follows: TGTGCCAGCAGTGAACTGGGCCTTGGGAATGAGCAGTTCTTC.

The CDR3 DNA reads TGTGCCAGCTCCCTACAGGGGCCGGGCACTGAAGCTTTCTTT. As protein: CASSLQGPGTEAFF. The chain employs TRBV6-5 and TRBJ1-1; 7 nucleotides match TRBD1. After removal of 8 bases from V and 4 bases from J, the junction contained 10 bases not matched to a gene. Per germline, CDR1 MNHEY and CDR2 SVGAGI. This CDR3 is built from 14 residues.

Note on this clone: At one end the junction does not follow the germline gene, possibly because of a read error. The sample holds other DNA sequences that translate to the same CDR3. The rearrangement uses TRBV6-6 and TRBJ2-5; TRBD2 is a possible D gene (5 bases). Germline V CDR1 and CDR2: MNHNY, SVGAGI (reference sequence). This CDR3 has 14 residues. This CDR3 is CASSYSPGGETQYF. DNA for the CDR3: TGTGCCAGCAGCTACTCCCCAGGAGGCGAGACCCAGTACTTC.

The chain uses TRBV5-5 and TRBJ2-7; 11 bases map to TRBD2. The CDR3 totals 17 residues. J lost 4 bases, V lost 0 bases, and 9 bases had no gene match. Germline V gene sequence: CDR1 SGHKS, CDR2 YYEKEE (reference sequence). For the CDR3, the DNA is TGTGCCAGCAGCTTGGCCCCACTAGCGGGAGCTATATACGAGCAGTACTTC. Residues: CASSLAPLAGAIYEQYF.